This paragraph reports one TCR beta chain. Its antigen is currently unknown. In the same sample, other DNA sequences code for this CDR3. The data were obtained in a study of shared clonotypes between healthy human individuals. Overall study: Researchers assigned three CD4 naive, three CD4 memory, two CD8 naive and one CD8 memory plate to each donor.

Germline V lookup: CDR1 MNHEY, CDR2 SMNVEV (reference sequence). CDR3 length: 15 residues. The ends lost 0 bases at V and 7 bases at J; junction bases unmatched: 1. Naive CD8 populations comprised CD45RO-negative cells positively selected for CCR7, excluding terminally differentiated effector memory CD45RA+ cells. The study's findings and limits: Larger estimated richness was generally seen in naive subsets than in memory subsets.

Each cell subset's genomic DNA was divided evenly among several immunoSEQ plates. Study processing details: As immunoSEQ supplied junction-only sequences (without quality scores), filtering differed. Here immunoSEQ multiplex PCR was the method, and the copy in TCRdb shows in-frame clones only, minus some. V, J and clone size are those of that table, while D and trimming were read from the DNA. The sample carries some 2,100,000 clones, 93% recorded once. The clonotype originates from a man between 18 and 29 years old in good health. Some clones in this sample may be carry-over from other donors' samples. The chain carries TRBV27 and TRBJ2-1; 12 nucleotides align to TRBD2. Sequencing was performed on naive CD8+ T cells from PBMCs. DNA of the CDR3: TGTGCCAGCAGTTTATCCGGGACTAGCGGGAATGAGCAGTTCTTC. It specifies CASSLSGTSGNEQFF.